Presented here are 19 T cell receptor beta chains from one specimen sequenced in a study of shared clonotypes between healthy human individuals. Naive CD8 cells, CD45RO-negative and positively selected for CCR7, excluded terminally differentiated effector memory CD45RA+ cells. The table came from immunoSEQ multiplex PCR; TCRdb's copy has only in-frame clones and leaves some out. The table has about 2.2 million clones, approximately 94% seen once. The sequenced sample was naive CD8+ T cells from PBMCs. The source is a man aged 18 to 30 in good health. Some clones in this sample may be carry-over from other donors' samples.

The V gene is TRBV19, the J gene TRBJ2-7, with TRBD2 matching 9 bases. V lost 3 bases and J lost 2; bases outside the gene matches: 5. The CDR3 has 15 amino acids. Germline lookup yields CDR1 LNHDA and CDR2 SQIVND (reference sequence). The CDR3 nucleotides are TGTGCCAGTAGTATGTGGCGGGAGGGTCCCTACGAGCAGTACTTC. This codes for CASSMWREGPYEQYF.

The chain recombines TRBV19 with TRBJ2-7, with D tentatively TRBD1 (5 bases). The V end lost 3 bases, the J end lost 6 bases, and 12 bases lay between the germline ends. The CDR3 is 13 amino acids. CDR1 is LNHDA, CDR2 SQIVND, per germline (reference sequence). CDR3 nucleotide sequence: TGTGCCAGTAGTATTAGGGGCTGGGGCGAGCAGTACTTC. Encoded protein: CASSIRGWGEQYF. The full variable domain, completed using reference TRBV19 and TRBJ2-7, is DGGITQSPKYLFRKEGQNVTLSCEQNLNHDAMYWYRQDPGQGLRLIYYSQIVNDFQKGDIAEGYSVSREKKESFPLTVTSAQKNPTAFYLCASSIRGWGEQYFGPGTRLTVT.

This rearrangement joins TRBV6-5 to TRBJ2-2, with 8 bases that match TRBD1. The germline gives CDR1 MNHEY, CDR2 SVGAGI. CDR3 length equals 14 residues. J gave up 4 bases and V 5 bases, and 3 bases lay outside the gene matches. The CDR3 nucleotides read TGTGCCAGCAGTATAGGACAGGGCACCGGGGAGCTGTTTTTT. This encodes CASSIGQGTGELFF.

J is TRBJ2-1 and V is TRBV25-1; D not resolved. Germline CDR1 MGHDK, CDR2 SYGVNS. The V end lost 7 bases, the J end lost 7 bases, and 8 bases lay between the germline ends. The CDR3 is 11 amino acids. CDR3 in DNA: TGTGCCAGCAACGCCGGGAATGAGCAGTTCTTC. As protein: CASNAGNEQFF.

CDR3 sequence reads: CASTQGGIIYGYTF. Here the CDR3 DNA reads TGTGCCAGCACCCAAGGGGGCATCATCTATGGCTACACCTTC. The genes are TRBV7-8 and TRBJ1-2; 7 bases line up with TRBD1. The V gene end was trimmed by 7 bases and the J gene end by 4 bases; junction bases not matched to a gene: 9. The CDR3 runs to 14 residues. Germline CDR1 reads SGHVS; CDR2 reads FQNEAQ.

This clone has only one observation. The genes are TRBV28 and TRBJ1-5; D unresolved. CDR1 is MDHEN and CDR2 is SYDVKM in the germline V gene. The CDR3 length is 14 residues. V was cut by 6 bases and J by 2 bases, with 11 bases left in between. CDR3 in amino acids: CASSDKGRNQPQHF. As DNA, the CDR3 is TGTGCCAGCAGCGACAAAGGGCGCAATCAGCCCCAGCATTTT. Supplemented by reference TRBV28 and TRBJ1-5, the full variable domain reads DVKVTQSSRYLVKRTGEKVFLECVQDMDHENMFWYRQDPGLGLRLIYFSYDVKMKEKGDIPEGYSVSREKKERFSLILESASTNQTSMYLCASSDKGRNQPQHFGDGTRLSIL.

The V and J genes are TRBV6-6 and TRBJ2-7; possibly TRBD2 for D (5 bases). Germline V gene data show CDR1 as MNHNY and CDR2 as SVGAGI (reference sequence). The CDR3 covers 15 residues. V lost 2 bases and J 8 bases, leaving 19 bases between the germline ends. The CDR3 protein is CASSYSVRVQGKQYF. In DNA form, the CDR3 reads TGTGCCAGCAGTTACAGTGTGCGGGTGCAAGGCAAGCAGTACTTC.

Here the CDR3 reads CASSGGTEPSMNTEAFF. The CDR3 DNA reads as TGTGCCAGCAGCGGGGGGACGGAGCCCTCAATGAACACTGAAGCTTTCTTT. V usage is TRBV5-6 and J usage is TRBJ1-1, with a weak D call TRBD1 (5 bases). CDR3 length equals 17 residues. Germline V gene lookup returns CDR1 SGHDT and CDR2 YYEEEE. Trimming stripped 4 bases from V and 0 bases from J, with 19 bases between.

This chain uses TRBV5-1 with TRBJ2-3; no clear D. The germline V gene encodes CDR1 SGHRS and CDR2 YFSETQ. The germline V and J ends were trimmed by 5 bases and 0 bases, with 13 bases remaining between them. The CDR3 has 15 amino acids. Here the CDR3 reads CASSNADRSTDTQYF. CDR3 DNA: TGCGCCAGCAGTAATGCGGATAGGAGCACAGATACGCAGTATTTT.

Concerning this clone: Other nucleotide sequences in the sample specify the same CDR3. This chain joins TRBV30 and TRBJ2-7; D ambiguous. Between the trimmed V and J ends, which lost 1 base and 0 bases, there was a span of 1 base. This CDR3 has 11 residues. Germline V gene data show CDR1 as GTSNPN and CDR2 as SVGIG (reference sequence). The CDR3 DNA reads TGTGCCTGGAGTGCCTCCTACGAGCAGTACTTC. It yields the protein CAWSASYEQYF. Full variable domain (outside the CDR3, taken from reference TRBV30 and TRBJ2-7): SQTIHQWPATLVQPVGSPLSLECTVEGTSNPNLYWYRQAAGRGLQLLFYSVGIGQISSEVPQNLSASRPQDRQFILSSKKLLLSDSGFYLCAWSASYEQYFGPGTRLTVT.

The CDR3 protein is CASSEEVNTEAFF. The CDR3 DNA is TGTGCCAGCAGTGAAGAGGTGAACACTGAAGCTTTCTTT. V usage is TRBV2 and J usage is TRBJ1-1; no clear D. The CDR3 covers 13 residues. Trimming took off 1 base at V and 0 bases at J, with 3 bases between the two ends. Germline V gene lookup returns CDR1 SNHLY and CDR2 FYNNEI.

CDR3 sequence: CASSYSMGTGELFF. The CDR3 coding sequence is TGTGCCAGCAGTTACTCGATGGGGACAGGGGAGCTGTTTTTT. The rearrangement links TRBV6-5 to TRBJ2-2, with D possibly being TRBD1 (6 bases). The germline gives CDR1 MNHEY, CDR2 SVGAGI. Trimming cost V 0 bases and J 8 bases, with 10 bases left between them. This CDR3 contains 14 residues.

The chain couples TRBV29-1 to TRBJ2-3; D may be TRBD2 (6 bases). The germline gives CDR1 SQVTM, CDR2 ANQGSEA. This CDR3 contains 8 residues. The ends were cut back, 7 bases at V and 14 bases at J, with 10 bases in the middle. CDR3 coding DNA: TGCAGCGCCAACGGGGGGTATTTT. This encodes CSANGGYF.

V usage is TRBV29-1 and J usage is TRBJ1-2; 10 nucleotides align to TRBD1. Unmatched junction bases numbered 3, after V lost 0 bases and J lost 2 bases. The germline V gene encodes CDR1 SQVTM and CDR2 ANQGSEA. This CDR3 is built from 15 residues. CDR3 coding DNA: TGCAGCGTTGAAGAGGAGACAGGGGGCAACTATGGCTACACCTTC. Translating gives CSVEEETGGNYGYTF.

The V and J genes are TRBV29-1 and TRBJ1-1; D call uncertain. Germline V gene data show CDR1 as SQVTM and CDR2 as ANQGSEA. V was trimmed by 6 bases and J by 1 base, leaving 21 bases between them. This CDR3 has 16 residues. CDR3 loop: CSVLPPGRSSNTEAFF. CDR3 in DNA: TGCAGCGTCCTCCCCCCTGGACGGAGTTCGAACACTGAAGCTTTCTTT.

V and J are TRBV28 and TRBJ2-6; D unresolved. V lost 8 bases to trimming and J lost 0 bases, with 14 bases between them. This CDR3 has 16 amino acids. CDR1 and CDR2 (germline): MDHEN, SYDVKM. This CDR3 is CASGFDGSSGANVLTF. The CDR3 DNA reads TGTGCCAGCGGGTTTGACGGATCCTCTGGGGCCAACGTCCTGACTTTC.

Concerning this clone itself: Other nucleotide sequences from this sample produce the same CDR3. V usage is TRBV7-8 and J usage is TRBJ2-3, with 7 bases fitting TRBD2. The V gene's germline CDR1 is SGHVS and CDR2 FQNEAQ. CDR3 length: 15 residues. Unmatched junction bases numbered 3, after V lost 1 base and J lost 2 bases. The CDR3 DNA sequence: TGTGCCAGCAGCTTAGGGACTAGTAACACAGATACGCAGTATTTT. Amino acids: CASSLGTSNTDTQYF.

The CDR3 nucleotides are TGTGCCAGCAGTGTCACCGGGACCTCCGAGCAGTACTTC. Encoded protein: CASSVTGTSEQYF. The chain has TRBV27 and TRBJ2-7; D may match TRBD1 or TRBD2 (5 bases each). The ends were cut back, 5 bases at V and 6 bases at J, with 14 bases in the middle. The CDR3 has 13 amino acids. Germline values: CDR1 MNHEY, CDR2 SMNVEV (reference sequence).

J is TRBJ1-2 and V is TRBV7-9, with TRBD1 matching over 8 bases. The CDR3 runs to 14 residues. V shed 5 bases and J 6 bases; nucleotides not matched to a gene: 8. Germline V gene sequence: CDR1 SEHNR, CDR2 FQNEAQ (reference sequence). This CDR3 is CASSTLQGGDGYTF. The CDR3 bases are TGTGCCAGCAGCACGTTACAGGGGGGCGATGGCTACACCTTC.